This is a list of T cell receptor beta chains from one sample in a study of cytomegalovirus exposure and HLA in healthy donors. Produced via immunoSEQ multiplex PCR; TCRdb's table is partial and in-frame only. The table shows 150,000 to 200,000 clones, with roughly 73% occurring only once. The sequenced sample was PBMCs. The receptors were sampled from a man aged 18 to 30 in good health and CMV-seropositive. Each CDR3 is given with its conserved first and last residue. The D gene is left open where the match is weak. Only part of the rows carry a size: once, few, many, or a class if the clone is expanded.

j_call cdr3_length v_call clone_size d_call cdr3_aa cdr3_nt
TRBJ1-1 13 TRBV1 few NA CTSIQITGVEAFF TGCACCAGCATCCAAATCACAGGGGTTGAAGCTTTCTTT
TRBJ2-3 17 TRBV11-2 NA TRBD2 CASSLRSSGRSTDTQYF TGTGCCAGCAGTCTTAGGTCCAGCGGGAGGTCCACAGATACGCAGTATTTT
TRBJ2-6 18 TRBV5-1 few NA CASSLSPPSRGGANVLTF TGCGCCAGCAGCTTATCCCCCCCTAGCCGAGGAGGGGCCAACGTCCTGACTTTC
TRBJ2-7 14 TRBV5-4 NA TRBD2 CASSQRGISYEQYF TGTGCCAGCAGCCAGCGGGGGATCTCCTACGAGCAGTACTTC
TRBJ1-2 12 TRBV18 NA NA CASSQNRDGYTF TGTGCCAGCTCACAAAACAGGGATGGCTACACCTTC
TRBJ2-2 15 TRBV5-4 NA TRBD2 CASSFALADTGELFF TGTGCCAGCAGCTTTGCCCTAGCGGACACCGGGGAGCTGTTTTTT
TRBJ2-7 14 TRBV28 NA NA CASTAARVFPEQYF TGTGCCAGCACCGCCGCCCGGGTTTTTCCCGAGCAGTACTTC
TRBJ2-3 14 TRBV4-2 NA NA CASSQGGNTDTQYF TGTGCCAGCAGCCAAGGCGGGAACACAGATACGCAGTATTTT
TRBJ2-2 18 TRBV19 NA TRBD2 CASSGGTTSGGGTGELFF TGTGCCAGTAGTGGGGGAACGACTAGCGGGGGAGGGACCGGGGAGCTGTTTTTT
TRBJ2-1 18 TRBV9 NA TRBD2 CASSVVGTITSSYNEQFF TGTGCCAGCAGCGTAGTAGGGACTATCACTAGCTCCTACAATGAGCAGTTCTTC
TRBJ2-1 15 TRBV5-4 NA TRBD2 CASSFLGLADNEQFF TGTGCCAGCAGCTTTCTGGGACTAGCGGACAATGAGCAGTTCTTC
TRBJ1-3 15 TRBV28 NA NA CASSFLQGSGNTIYF TGTGCCAGCAGTTTCCTCCAGGGCTCTGGAAACACCATATATTTT
TRBJ2-3 15 TRBV19 NA TRBD2 CASSTRAGVADTQYF TGTGCCAGTAGCACCCGAGCGGGAGTGGCAGATACGCAGTATTTT
TRBJ1-2 13 TRBV2 few NA CASSISGNYGYTF TGTGCCAGCAGTATCTCAGGCAACTATGGCTACACCTTC
TRBJ2-5 13 TRBV9 NA NA CASSVRGQETQYF TGTGCCAGCAGCGTTCGGGGACAAGAGACCCAGTACTTC
TRBJ1-3 15 TRBV30 NA TRBD1 CAWKTGGVFGNTIYF TGTGCCTGGAAGACAGGGGGAGTGTTTGGAAACACCATATATTTT
TRBJ2-5 13 TRBV19 NA NA CASTGGGLGAQYF TGTGCCAGTACCGGTGGAGGGCTAGGGGCCCAGTACTTC
TRBJ2-7 13 TRBV6-1 NA TRBD1 CASIGTGGDEQYF TGTGCCAGCATCGGGACAGGGGGCGACGAGCAGTACTTC
TRBJ1-2 16 TRBV28 NA TRBD1 CASSAGTGGVLGGYTF TGTGCCAGCAGTGCTGGGACAGGGGGCGTTTTGGGTGGCTACACCTTC
TRBJ2-5 15 TRBV7-6 NA TRBD1 CASSLVRGPRETQYF TGTGCCAGCAGCTTAGTAAGGGGGCCGAGAGAGACCCAGTACTTC
TRBJ1-5 16 TRBV4-1 NA TRBD1 CASSQDATGVHQPQHF TGCGCCAGCAGCCAAGACGCTACAGGGGTCCATCAGCCCCAGCATTTT
TRBJ1-1 15 TRBV6-1 NA TRBD1 CASKRDRRMNTEAFF TGTGCCAGCAAGAGGGACAGGAGAATGAACACTGAAGCTTTCTTT
TRBJ1-4 15 TRBV5-4 NA NA CASSLASQTIEKLFF TGTGCCAGCAGCTTGGCTTCCCAGACTATTGAAAAACTGTTTTTT
TRBJ1-1 16 TRBV5-4 NA TRBD1 CASSVPGQGGNTEAFF TGTGCCAGCAGCGTCCCGGGACAGGGGGGGAACACTGAAGCTTTCTTT
TRBJ1-4 18 TRBV5-1 NA NA CASSLPLGKDATNEKLFF TGCGCCAGCAGCTTGCCCTTGGGCAAAGATGCAACTAATGAAAAACTGTTTTTT
TRBJ2-1 16 TRBV7-9 NA TRBD2 CASSAGLAGSVNEQFF TGTGCCAGCAGCGCGGGACTAGCGGGATCGGTGAATGAGCAGTTCTTC